This TCR beta chain was obtained from a study of T cell changes during pregnancy in multiple sclerosis. V was cut by 6 bases and J by 0 bases, with 12 bases left in between. The CDR3 has 15 amino acids. Germline V CDR1 and CDR2: SGHVS, FQNEAQ. The assay was immunoSEQ multiplex PCR, and TCRdb's table has in-frame clones only and misses some. Here the sample spans about 120,000 clones, 90% to 95% being singletons. Here the sequenced sample was peripheral blood, taken before pregnancy. The TCR sequence derives from a female donor with multiple sclerosis, enrolled in a pregnancy study. This chain joins TRBV7-8 and TRBJ2-1; possible D gene TRBD1, 5 bases. CDR3: CASSGSGISYNEQFF. CDR3 nucleotide sequence: TGTGCCAGCAGTGGATCAGGGATCTCCTACAATGAGCAGTTCTTC. Supplemented by reference TRBV7-8 and TRBJ2-1, the full variable domain reads GAGVSQSPRYKVAKRGQDVALRCDPISGHVSLFWYQQALGQGPEFLTYFQNEAQLDKSGLPSDRFFAERPEGSVSTLKIQRTQQEDSAVYLCASSGSGISYNEQFFGPGTRLTVL.